The 5 T cell receptor beta chains given below trace back to one sample, sequenced in a study of beta chain features in type 1 diabetes. The study reverse transcribed the entire isolated RNA, so it sequenced expressed TCRB transcripts. The repertoire was sequenced with immunoSEQ multiplex PCR; TCRdb's copy has only in-frame clones and lacks some. The repertoire has around 190,000 clones, less than 15% of them found once; the top ten carry 0.55% to 0.8%. The sequenced material came from central memory CD4+ T cells from blood. The receptors shown here come from a woman aged 18 to 35 in good health.

This CDR3 reads CAWSVQYLPGTEAFF. CDR3 bases: TGTGCCTGGAGTGTACAGTATTTGCCCGGCACTGAAGCTTTCTTT. This chain connects TRBV30 to TRBJ1-1; D ambiguous. Germline V lookup: CDR1 GTSNPN, CDR2 SVGIG (reference sequence). The CDR3 length is 15 residues. V dropped 0 bases and J dropped 4 bases, with 15 bases sitting between them.

The V gene is TRBV11-2, the J gene TRBJ2-1; 11 bases map to TRBD2. This CDR3 comprises 17 residues. Per the germline V gene, CDR1 is SGHAT and CDR2 is FQNNGV. V trimming: 2 bases; J trimming: 7 bases; junction bases outside the gene matches: 10. This chain's CDR3 is CASSLFSRSSGRNEQFF. CDR3 nucleotides: TGTGCCAGCAGCTTATTCTCGCGGTCTAGCGGGAGGAATGAGCAGTTCTTC.

The V call is TRBV23-1, the J call TRBJ2-2; the D gene is possibly TRBD1 (5 bases). TRBV23-1 is designated an ORF whose function remains uncertain. Trimming removed 2 bases from V and 2 bases from J, with 18 bases in between. The CDR3 runs 18 residues. CDR3 nucleotides: TGCGCCAGCAGTCAAACAACCCACGCAGGGCCTAACACCGGGGAGCTGTTTTTT. Its protein is CASSQTTHAGPNTGELFF.

V usage is TRBV30 and J usage is TRBJ2-3; the match to TRBD1 covers 8 bases. Losses at the gene ends were 3 bases for V and 1 base for J; bases not matched to a gene: 0. CDR1 is GTSNPN and CDR2 is SVGIG in the germline V gene (reference sequence). The CDR3 has 13 residues. The CDR3 loop is CAWRDRGTDTQYF. CDR3 nucleotides: TGTGCCTGGAGGGACAGGGGCACAGATACGCAGTATTTT.

This clone was seen only a few times. This chain links TRBV10-3 with TRBJ1-2; D gene uncertain. Trimming stripped 3 bases from V and 8 bases from J, with 7 bases between. Germline V gives CDR1 ENHRY, CDR2 SYGVKD. This CDR3 is 11 amino acids long. Here the CDR3 reads CAISDLLGYTF. CDR3 bases: TGTGCCATCAGTGACCTCTTGGGCTACACCTTC.